The source of this T cell receptor beta chain is a study of blood T cell repertoires in COVID-19. Per the original methods: Amplification with reference gene primers provided the estimates of nucleated cell counts. Sequenced by immunoSEQ multiplex PCR; TCRdb stores in-frame clones only, minus some. The V and J calls and clone size are taken from that table; D and trimming were inferred from the DNA. The sample holds about 410,000 clones, about nine tenths seen once. The specimen was PBMCs or T cells enriched from blood (not recorded which). The sequence was obtained from a young man who had recovered from COVID-19.

CDR3 region: CATTGTPGGEQFF. In DNA, the CDR3 is TGCGCCACCACCGGGACTCCTGGCGGGGAGCAGTTCTTC. The rearrangement joins TRBV5-1 to TRBJ2-1; perhaps TRBD2 as D (6 bases). The CDR3 is made up of 13 amino acids. Germline V gives CDR1 SGHRS, CDR2 YFSETQ. V lost 9 bases and J lost 10, with 20 bases in between.